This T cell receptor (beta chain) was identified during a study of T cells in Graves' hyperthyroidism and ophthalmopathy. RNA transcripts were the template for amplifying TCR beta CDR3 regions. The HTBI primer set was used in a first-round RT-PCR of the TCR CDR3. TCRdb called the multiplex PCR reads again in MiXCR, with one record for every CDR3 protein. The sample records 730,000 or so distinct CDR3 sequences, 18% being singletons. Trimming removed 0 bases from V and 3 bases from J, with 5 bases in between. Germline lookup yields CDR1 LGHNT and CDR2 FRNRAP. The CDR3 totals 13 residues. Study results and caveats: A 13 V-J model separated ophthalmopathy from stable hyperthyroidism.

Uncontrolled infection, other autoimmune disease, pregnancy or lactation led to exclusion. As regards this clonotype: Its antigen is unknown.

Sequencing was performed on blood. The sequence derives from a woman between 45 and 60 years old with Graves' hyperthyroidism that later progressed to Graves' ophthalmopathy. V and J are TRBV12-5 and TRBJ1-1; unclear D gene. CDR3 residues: CASGLVTDTEAFF. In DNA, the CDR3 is TGTGCTAGTGGTTTGGTAACCGACACTGAAGCTTTCTTT.